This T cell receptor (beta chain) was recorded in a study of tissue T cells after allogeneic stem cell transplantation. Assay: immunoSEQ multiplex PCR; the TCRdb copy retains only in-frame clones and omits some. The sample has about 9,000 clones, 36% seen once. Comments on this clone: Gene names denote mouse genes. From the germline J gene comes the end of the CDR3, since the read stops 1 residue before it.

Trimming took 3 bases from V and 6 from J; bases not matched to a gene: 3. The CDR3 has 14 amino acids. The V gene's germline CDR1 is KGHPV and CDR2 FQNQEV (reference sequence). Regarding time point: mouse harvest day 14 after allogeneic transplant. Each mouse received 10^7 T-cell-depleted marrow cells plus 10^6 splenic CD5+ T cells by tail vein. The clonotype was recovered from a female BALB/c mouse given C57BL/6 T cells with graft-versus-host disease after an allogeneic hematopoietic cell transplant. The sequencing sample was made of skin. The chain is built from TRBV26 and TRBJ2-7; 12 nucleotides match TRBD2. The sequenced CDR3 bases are TGTGCCAGCAGTCTCCGGGACTGGGGGGTTGAACAGTAC. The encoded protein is CASSLRDWGVEQY. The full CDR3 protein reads CASSLRDWGVEQYF. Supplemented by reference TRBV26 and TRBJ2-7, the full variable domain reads NSKVIQTPRYLVKGQGQKAKMRCIPEKGHPVVFWYQQNKNNEFKFLINFQNQEVLQQIDMTEKRFSAECPSNSPCSLEIQSSEAGDSALYLCASSLRDWGVEQYFGPGTRLTVL.